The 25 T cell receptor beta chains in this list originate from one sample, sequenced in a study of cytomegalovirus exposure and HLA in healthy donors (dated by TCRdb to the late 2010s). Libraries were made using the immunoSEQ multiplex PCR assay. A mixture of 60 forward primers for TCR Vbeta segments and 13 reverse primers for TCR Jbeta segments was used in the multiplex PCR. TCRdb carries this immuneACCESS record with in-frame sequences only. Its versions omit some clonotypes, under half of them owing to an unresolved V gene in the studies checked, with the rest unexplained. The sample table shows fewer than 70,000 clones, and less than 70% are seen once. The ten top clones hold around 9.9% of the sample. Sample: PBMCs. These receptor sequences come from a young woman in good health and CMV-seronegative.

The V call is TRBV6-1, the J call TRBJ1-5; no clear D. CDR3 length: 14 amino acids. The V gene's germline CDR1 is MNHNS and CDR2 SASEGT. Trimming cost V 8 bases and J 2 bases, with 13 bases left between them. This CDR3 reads CASAWEQGNQPQHF. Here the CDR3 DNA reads TGTGCCAGCGCTTGGGAGCAGGGCAATCAGCCCCAGCATTTT.

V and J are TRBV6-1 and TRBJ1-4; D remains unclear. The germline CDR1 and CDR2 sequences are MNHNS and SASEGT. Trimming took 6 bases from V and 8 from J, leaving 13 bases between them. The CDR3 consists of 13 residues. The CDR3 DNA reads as TGTGCCAGCAGGCCGACGGGAGGGGAAAAACTGTTTTTT. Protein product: CASRPTGGEKLFF.

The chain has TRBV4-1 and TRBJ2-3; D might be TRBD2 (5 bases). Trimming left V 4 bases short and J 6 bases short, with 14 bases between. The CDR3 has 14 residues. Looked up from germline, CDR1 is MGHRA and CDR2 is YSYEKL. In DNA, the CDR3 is TGCGCCAGCAGCCTAGGACTCAGAGGGGATACGCAGTATTTT. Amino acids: CASSLGLRGDTQYF.

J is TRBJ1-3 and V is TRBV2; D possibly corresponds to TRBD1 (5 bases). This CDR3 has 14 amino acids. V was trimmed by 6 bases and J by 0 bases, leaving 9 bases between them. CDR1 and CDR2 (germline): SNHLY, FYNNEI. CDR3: CASSSGNSGNTIYF. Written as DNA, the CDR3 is TGTGCCAGCAGCTCAGGGAACTCTGGAAACACCATATATTTT.

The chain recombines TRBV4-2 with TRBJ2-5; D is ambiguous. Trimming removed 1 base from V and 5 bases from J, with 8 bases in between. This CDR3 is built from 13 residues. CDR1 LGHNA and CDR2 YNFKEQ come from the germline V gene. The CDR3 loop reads CASSQVGRETQYF. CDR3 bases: TGTGCCAGCAGCCAAGTGGGCCGGGAGACCCAGTACTTC.

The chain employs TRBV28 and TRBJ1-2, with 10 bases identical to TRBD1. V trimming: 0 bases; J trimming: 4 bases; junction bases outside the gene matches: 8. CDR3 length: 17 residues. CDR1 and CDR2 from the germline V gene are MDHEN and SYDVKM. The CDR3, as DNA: TGTGCCAGCAGTTTATGGGGACCGGGACAGGGGAGCTATGGCTACACCTTC. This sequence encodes CASSLWGPGQGSYGYTF.

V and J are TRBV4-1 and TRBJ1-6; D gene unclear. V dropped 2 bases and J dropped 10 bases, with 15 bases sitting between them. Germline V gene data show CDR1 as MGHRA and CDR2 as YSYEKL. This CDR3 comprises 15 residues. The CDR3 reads CASSQFDPVGSPLHF. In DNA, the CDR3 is TGCGCCAGCAGCCAATTCGACCCCGTCGGGTCACCCCTCCACTTT.

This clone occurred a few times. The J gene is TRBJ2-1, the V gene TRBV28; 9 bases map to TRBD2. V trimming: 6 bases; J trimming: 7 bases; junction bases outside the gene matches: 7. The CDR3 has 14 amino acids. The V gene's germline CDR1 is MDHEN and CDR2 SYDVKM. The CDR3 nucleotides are TGTGCCAGCAGGGGCGGGGGGGCCTCGAATGAGCAGTTCTTC. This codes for CASRGGGASNEQFF. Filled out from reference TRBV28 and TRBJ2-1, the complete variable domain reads DVKVTQSSRYLVKRTGEKVFLECVQDMDHENMFWYRQDPGLGLRLIYFSYDVKMKEKGDIPEGYSVSREKKERFSLILESASTNQTSMYLCASRGGGASNEQFFGPGTRLTVL.

The CDR3: CATKLVGSYGYTF. CDR3 nucleotides: TGTGCCACCAAACTGGTGGGGAGCTATGGCTACACCTTC. The chain employs TRBV28 and TRBJ1-2, with D unclear. V was clipped by 10 bases and J by 4 bases, with 16 bases between them. This CDR3 is built from 13 residues. The germline CDR1 and CDR2 sequences are MDHEN and SYDVKM.

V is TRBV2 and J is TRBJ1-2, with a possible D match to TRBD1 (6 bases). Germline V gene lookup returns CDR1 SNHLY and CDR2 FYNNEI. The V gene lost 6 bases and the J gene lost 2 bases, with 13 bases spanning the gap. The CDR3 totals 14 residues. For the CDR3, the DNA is TGTGCCAGCAGCGAGGGGGTTGGGAACTATGGCTACACCTTC. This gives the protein CASSEGVGNYGYTF.

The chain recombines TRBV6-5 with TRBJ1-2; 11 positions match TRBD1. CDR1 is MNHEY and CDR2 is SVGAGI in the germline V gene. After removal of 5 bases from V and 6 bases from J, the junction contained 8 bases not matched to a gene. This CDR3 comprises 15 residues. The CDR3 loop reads CASSQWDRGDNGYTF. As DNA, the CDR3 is TGTGCCAGCAGTCAGTGGGACAGGGGGGATAATGGCTACACCTTC.

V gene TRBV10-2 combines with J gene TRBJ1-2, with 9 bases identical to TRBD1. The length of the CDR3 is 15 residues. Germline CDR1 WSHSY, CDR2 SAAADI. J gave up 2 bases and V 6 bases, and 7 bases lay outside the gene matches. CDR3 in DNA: TGCGCCAGCAGGCTAACAGGGGGCGAGAACTATGGCTACACCTTC. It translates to CASRLTGGENYGYTF.

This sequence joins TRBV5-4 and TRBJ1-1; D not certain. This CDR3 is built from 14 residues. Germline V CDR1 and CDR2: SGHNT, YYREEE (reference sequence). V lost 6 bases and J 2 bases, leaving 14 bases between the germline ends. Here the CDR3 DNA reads TGTGCCAGCACGGAAGTCCGGGGTAACACTGAAGCTTTCTTT. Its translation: CASTEVRGNTEAFF. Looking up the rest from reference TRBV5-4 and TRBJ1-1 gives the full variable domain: ETGVTQSPTHLIKTRGQQVTLRCSSQSGHNTVSWYQQALGQGPQFIFQYYREEENGRGNFPPRFSGLQFPNYSSELNVNALELDDSALYLCASTEVRGNTEAFFGQGTRLTVV.

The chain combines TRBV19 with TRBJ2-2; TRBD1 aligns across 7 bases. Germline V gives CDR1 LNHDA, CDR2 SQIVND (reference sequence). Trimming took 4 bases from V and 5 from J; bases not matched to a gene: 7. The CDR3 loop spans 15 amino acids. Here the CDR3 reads CASSRGDSGTGELFF. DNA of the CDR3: TGTGCCAGTAGTAGAGGGGACAGTGGGACCGGGGAGCTGTTTTTT.

The CDR3 coding sequence is TGTGCCAGCAGTTACGGGCAGGGATACTACGAGCAGTACTTC. The encoded protein is CASSYGQGYYEQYF. This sequence joins TRBV6-5 and TRBJ2-7; possibly TRBD1 for D (5 bases). The germline V gene has CDR1 MNHEY and CDR2 SVGAGI. V was trimmed by 2 bases and J by 3 bases, leaving 11 bases between them. The CDR3 contains 14 residues.

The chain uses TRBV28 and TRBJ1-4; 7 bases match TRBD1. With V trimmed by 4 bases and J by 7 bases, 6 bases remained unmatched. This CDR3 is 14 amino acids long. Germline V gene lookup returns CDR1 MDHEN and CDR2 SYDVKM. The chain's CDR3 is CASSWWQGVEKLFF. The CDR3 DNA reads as TGTGCCAGCAGTTGGTGGCAGGGGGTTGAAAAACTGTTTTTT.

DNA for the CDR3: TGCAGCGGAGGGAGTACCGGGGAGCTGTTTTTT. It encodes CSGGSTGELFF. The chain combines TRBV29-1 with TRBJ2-2, with TRBD2 as a possible D gene (5 bases). V was clipped by 7 bases and J by 5 bases, with 8 bases between them. This CDR3 region has 11 residues. Germline values: CDR1 SQVTM, CDR2 ANQGSEA.

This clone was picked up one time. The CDR3 loop is CASSPGGQPYEQYF. As DNA, the CDR3 is TGTGCCAGCAGCCCCGGGGGGCAGCCCTACGAGCAGTACTTC. The chain uses TRBV5-4 and TRBJ2-7; tentative D call: TRBD2 (7 bases). The germline V gene encodes CDR1 SGHNT and CDR2 YYREEE (reference sequence). V gave up 4 bases and J gave up 2 bases, with 13 bases separating them. The CDR3 has 14 residues.

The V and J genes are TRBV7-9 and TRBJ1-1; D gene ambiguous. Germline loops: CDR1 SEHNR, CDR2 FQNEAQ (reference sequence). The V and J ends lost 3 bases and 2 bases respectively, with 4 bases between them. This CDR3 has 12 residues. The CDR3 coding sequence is TGTGCCAGCAGCTTTCCAAACACTGAAGCTTTCTTT. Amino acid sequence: CASSFPNTEAFF.

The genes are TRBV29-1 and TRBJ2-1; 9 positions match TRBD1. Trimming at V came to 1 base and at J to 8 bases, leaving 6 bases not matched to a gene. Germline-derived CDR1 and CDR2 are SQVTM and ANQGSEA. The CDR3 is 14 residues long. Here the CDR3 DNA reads TGCAGCGTTGAAGGTGGACAGGGGTTTTATGAGCAGTTCTTC. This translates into CSVEGGQGFYEQFF.

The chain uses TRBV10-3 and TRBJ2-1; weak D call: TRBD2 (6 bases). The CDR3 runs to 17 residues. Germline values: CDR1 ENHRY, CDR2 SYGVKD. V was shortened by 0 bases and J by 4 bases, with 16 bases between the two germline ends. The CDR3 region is CAISESMAGRGYNEQFF. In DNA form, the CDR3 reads TGTGCCATCAGTGAGTCGATGGCGGGGCGTGGTTACAATGAGCAGTTCTTC.

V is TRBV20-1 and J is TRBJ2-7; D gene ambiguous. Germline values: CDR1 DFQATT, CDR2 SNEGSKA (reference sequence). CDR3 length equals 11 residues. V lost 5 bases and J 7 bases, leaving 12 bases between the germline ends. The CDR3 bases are TGCAGTGCTGAAAACCACGAGGAGCAGTACTTC. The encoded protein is CSAENHEEQYF.

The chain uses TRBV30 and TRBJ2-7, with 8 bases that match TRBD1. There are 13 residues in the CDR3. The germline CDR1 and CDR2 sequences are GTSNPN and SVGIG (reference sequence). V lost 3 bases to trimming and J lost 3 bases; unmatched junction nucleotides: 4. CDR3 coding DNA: TGTGCCTGGAGCGTTACAGGGGGCTACGAGCAGTACTTC. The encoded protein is CAWSVTGGYEQYF. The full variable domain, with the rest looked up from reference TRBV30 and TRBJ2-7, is SQTIHQWPATLVQPVGSPLSLECTVEGTSNPNLYWYRQAAGRGLQLLFYSVGIGQISSEVPQNLSASRPQDRQFILSSKKLLLSDSGFYLCAWSVTGGYEQYFGPGTRLTVT.

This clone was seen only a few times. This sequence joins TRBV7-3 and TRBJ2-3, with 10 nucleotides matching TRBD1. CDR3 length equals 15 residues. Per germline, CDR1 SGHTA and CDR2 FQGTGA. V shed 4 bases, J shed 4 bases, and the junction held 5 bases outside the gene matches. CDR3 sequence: CASSSTGGVADTQYF. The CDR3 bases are TGTGCCAGCAGCTCGACAGGGGGCGTCGCAGATACGCAGTATTTT.

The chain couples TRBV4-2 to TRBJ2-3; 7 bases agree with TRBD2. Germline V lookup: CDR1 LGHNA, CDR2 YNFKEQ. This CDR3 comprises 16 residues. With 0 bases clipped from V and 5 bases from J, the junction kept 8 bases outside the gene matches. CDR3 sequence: CASSQDNRGVKDTQYF. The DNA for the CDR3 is TGTGCCAGCAGCCAAGATAATCGGGGGGTCAAAGATACGCAGTATTTT.